These T cell receptor beta chains were read from a single sample in a study of T cell changes during pregnancy in multiple sclerosis. Measured with immunoSEQ multiplex PCR; TCRdb has only the in-frame clones, and not every one. This table holds approximately 59,000 clones, approximately 90% found once. This specimen consisted of peripheral blood, obtained in the third trimester of pregnancy. These receptors all stem from a female donor in good health, enrolled as a control in a pregnancy study. Each CDR3 is given with its conserved first and last residue. A D gene is named only where the DNA matches it firmly. Clone size is shown for a subset of rows, as once, few, many or a class of expanded clone.

.	TRBV5-4	TRBJ1-1	once	CASSLVGGNMAEAFF	TGTGCCAGCAGCTTGGTGGGAGGGAATATGGCTGAAGCTTTCTTT
.	TRBV7-9	TRBJ2-5	.	CASSVQETQYF	TGTGCCAGCAGCGTACAAGAGACCCAGTACTTC
.	TRBV5-1	TRBJ1-6	.	CASSLDGGSPLHF	TGCGCCAGCAGCTTGGACGGGGGTTCACCCCTCCACTTT
TRBD2	TRBV2	TRBJ2-1	.	CASSDTTSRYNEQFF	TGTGCCAGCAGTGATACGACTAGCCGCTACAATGAGCAGTTCTTC
.	TRBV7-9	TRBJ2-4	.	CASSLNQGAKNIQYF	TGTGCCAGCAGCTTAAATCAGGGTGCCAAAAACATTCAGTACTTC
.	TRBV9	TRBJ1-1	.	CASSQIRGGWSEAFF	TGTGCCAGCAGCCAGATAAGGGGGGGATGGTCTGAAGCTTTCTTT
TRBD2	TRBV11-2	TRBJ2-2	.	CASSFTSGADTGELFF	TGTGCCAGCAGCTTTACTAGCGGGGCTGACACCGGGGAGCTGTTTTTT
.	TRBV5-5	TRBJ1-1	.	CASSLAPGVTTEAFF	TGTGCCAGCAGCTTGGCGCCAGGGGTGACCACTGAAGCTTTCTTT
TRBD1	TRBV7-2	TRBJ2-1	.	CASSFPGTGSNNEQFF	TGTGCCAGCAGCTTCCCCGGGACAGGGAGTAACAATGAGCAGTTCTTC
.	TRBV9	TRBJ2-5	.	CASSSGGTSRETQYF	TGTGCCAGCAGCTCAGGAGGAACAAGCAGAGAGACCCAGTACTTC
.	TRBV12-2	TRBJ1-3	.	CASLPGQEGTIYF	TGTGCAAGTCTCCCGGGACAAGAGGGCACCATATATTTT